Each of the 7 T cell receptor beta chains below was sequenced from the same sample in a study of control samples from healthy donors and cancer patients. The table came from immunoSEQ multiplex PCR; TCRdb's copy has only in-frame clones and leaves some out. Of 150,000 to 180,000 clones in the sample, nearly 95% were seen once. The sequencing sample was made of blood. These receptors were taken from a man in his fifties or sixties in good health.

As to this clone: Compared with germline, one end of the junction differs, possibly owing to a read error. The rearrangement uses TRBV5-1 and TRBJ2-2; 10 positions agree with TRBD2. Germline V lookup: CDR1 SGHRS, CDR2 YFSETQ. CDR3 size: 14 residues. CDR3 DNA: TGCGCCAGCAGCCACGGGACTAGCGCCGGCGAGCTGTTTTTT. Translated, it gives CASSHGTSAGELFF.

J is TRBJ2-7 and V is TRBV30; 7 positions agree with TRBD2. Germline V gives CDR1 GTSNPN, CDR2 SVGIG (reference sequence). Trimming removed 8 bases from V and 4 bases from J; junction bases left unmatched: 14. This CDR3 contains 14 residues. CDR3 loop: CAQTVGRILYEQYF. The CDR3 DNA reads as TGTGCCCAAACGGTCGGGAGGATACTATACGAGCAGTACTTC.

This chain uses TRBV28 with TRBJ1-1, with D possibly TRBD1 on 5 matching bases. The CDR3 runs 12 residues. CDR1 is MDHEN and CDR2 is SYDVKM in the germline V gene. The V end lost 7 bases, the J end lost 1 base, and 7 bases lay between the germline ends. The CDR3 sequence is CASNQGNTEAFF. As DNA, the CDR3 is TGTGCCAGCAATCAGGGGAACACTGAAGCTTTCTTT.

This clone was seen a single time. The chain joins TRBV27 to TRBJ2-1; 8 bases line up with TRBD2. Looked up from germline, CDR1 is MNHEY and CDR2 is SMNVEV (reference sequence). The junction had 6 bases not matched to a gene; V was cut back by 1 base and J by 7 bases. The CDR3 totals 15 residues. The CDR3 reads CASSLFGGGRNEQFF. In DNA, the CDR3 is TGTGCCAGCAGTTTATTCGGGGGGGGGCGGAATGAGCAGTTCTTC.

The chain couples TRBV5-1 to TRBJ2-2; D gene unclear. The germline V and J ends were trimmed by 0 bases and 5 bases, with 8 bases remaining between them. CDR3 length: 14 amino acids. Per the germline V gene, CDR1 is SGHRS and CDR2 is YFSETQ. CDR3 bases: TGCGCCAGCAGCTTGGCTGAGGCGACCGGGGAGCTGTTTTTT. This codes for CASSLAEATGELFF. Complete variable domain (other parts from reference TRBV5-1 and TRBJ2-2): KAGVTQTPRYLIKTRGQQVTLSCSPISGHRSVSWYQQTPGQGLQFLFEYFSETQRNKGNFPGRFSGRQFSNSRSEMNVSTLELGDSALYLCASSLAEATGELFFGEGSRLTVL.

The rearrangement uses TRBV19 and TRBJ2-1; 7 positions agree with TRBD1. This CDR3 region has 13 residues. With V trimmed by 6 bases and J by 4 bases, 3 bases remained unmatched. In germline, CDR1 is LNHDA, CDR2 SQIVND (reference sequence). CDR3: CASRRDSYNEQFF. Here the CDR3 DNA reads TGTGCCAGTAGAAGGGACAGTTACAATGAGCAGTTCTTC. Full variable domain (remainder filled in from reference TRBV19 and TRBJ2-1): DGGITQSPKYLFRKEGQNVTLSCEQNLNHDAMYWYRQDPGQGLRLIYYSQIVNDFQKGDIAEGYSVSREKKESFPLTVTSAQKNPTAFYLCASRRDSYNEQFFGPGTRLTVL.

This chain uses TRBV20-1 with TRBJ2-7; a possible D gene is TRBD2 (6 bases). The CDR3 consists of 11 residues. V lost 3 bases and J 6 bases, leaving 9 bases between the germline ends. CDR1 is DFQATT, CDR2 SNEGSKA, per germline (reference sequence). The CDR3 coding sequence is TGCAGTGCTAGTTTCGGGGGCGAGCAGTACTTC. It codes for CSASFGGEQYF.